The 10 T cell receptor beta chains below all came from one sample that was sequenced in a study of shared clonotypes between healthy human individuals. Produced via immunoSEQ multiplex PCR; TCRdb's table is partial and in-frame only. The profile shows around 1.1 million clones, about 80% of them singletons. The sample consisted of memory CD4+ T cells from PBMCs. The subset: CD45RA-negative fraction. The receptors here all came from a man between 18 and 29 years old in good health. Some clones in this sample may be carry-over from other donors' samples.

This CDR3 is CASSPDRLGGAFF. The CDR3 DNA sequence: TGTGCCAGCAGTCCGGACAGGCTAGGAGGAGCTTTCTTT. V and J are TRBV28 and TRBJ1-1; TRBD1 agrees at 7 bases. V trimming: 5 bases; J trimming: 10 bases; junction bases outside the gene matches: 10. CDR3 length: 13 amino acids. Germline CDR1 is MDHEN and CDR2 is SYDVKM. Drawing the rest from reference TRBV28 and TRBJ1-1, the complete variable domain is DVKVTQSSRYLVKRTGEKVFLECVQDMDHENMFWYRQDPGLGLRLIYFSYDVKMKEKGDIPEGYSVSREKKERFSLILESASTNQTSMYLCASSPDRLGGAFFGQGTRLTVV.

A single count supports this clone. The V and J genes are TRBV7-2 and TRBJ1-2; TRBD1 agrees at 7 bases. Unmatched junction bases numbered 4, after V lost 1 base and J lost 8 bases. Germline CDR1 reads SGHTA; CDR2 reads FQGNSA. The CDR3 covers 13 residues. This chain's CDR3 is CASSLERGQGYTF. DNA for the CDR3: TGTGCCAGCAGCTTAGAGAGGGGGCAGGGCTACACCTTC.

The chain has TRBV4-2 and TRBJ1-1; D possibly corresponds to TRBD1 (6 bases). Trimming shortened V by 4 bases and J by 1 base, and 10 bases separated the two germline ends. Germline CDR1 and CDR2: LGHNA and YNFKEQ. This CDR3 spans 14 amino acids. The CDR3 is CASSRGGGNTEAFF. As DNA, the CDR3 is TGTGCCAGCAGCCGAGGGGGGGGGAACACTGAAGCTTTCTTT.

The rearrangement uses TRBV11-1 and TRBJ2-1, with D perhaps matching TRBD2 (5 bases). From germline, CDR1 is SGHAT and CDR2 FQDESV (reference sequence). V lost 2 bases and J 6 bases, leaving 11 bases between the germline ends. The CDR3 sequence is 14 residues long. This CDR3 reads CASSLPGSVNEQFF. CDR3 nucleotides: TGTGCCAGCAGCTTACCGGGGAGTGTCAATGAGCAGTTCTTC.

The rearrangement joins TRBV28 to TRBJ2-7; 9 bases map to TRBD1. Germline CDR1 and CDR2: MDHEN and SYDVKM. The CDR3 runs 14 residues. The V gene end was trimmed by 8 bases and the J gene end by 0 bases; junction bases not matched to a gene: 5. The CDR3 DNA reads TGTGCCAGCGAAAGACAGGGGGACTCCTACGAGCAGTACTTC. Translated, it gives CASERQGDSYEQYF.

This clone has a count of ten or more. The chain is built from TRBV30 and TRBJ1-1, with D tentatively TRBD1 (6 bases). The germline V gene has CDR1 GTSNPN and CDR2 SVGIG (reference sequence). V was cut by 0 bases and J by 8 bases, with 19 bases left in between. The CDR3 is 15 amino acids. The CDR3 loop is CAWSVQGFYSQEAFF. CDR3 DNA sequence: TGTGCCTGGAGTGTACAGGGATTTTATTCCCAGGAAGCTTTCTTT.

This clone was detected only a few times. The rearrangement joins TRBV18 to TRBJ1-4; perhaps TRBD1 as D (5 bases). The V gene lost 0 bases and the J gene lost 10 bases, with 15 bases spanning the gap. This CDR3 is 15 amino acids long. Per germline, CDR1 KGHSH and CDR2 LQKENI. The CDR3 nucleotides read TGTGCCAGCTCACCACCGGGCAGGGCGATTGTAAAACTGTTTTTT. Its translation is CASSPPGRAIVKLFF.

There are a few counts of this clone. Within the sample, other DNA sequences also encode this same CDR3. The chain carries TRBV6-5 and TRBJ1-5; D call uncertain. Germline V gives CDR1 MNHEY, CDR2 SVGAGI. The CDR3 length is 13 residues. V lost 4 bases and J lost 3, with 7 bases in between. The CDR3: CASSSRDNQPQHF. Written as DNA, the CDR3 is TGTGCCAGCAGTTCTAGGGACAATCAGCCCCAGCATTTT.

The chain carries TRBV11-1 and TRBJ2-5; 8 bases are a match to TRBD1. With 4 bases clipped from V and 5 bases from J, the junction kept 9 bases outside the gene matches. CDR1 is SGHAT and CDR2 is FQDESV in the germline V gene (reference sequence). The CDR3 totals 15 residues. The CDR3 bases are TGTGCCAGCAGCTCCCCGACAGGGGACGGTGAGACCCAGTACTTC. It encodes CASSSPTGDGETQYF.

The CDR3 here is CASRILNEQFF. CDR3 nucleotides: TGTGCCAGCAGGATCCTCAATGAGCAGTTCTTC. V usage is TRBV28 and J usage is TRBJ2-1; D remains ambiguous. CDR1 MDHEN and CDR2 SYDVKM come from the germline V gene. V shed 6 bases and J shed 6 bases, with 6 bases lying between them. The CDR3 covers 11 residues.